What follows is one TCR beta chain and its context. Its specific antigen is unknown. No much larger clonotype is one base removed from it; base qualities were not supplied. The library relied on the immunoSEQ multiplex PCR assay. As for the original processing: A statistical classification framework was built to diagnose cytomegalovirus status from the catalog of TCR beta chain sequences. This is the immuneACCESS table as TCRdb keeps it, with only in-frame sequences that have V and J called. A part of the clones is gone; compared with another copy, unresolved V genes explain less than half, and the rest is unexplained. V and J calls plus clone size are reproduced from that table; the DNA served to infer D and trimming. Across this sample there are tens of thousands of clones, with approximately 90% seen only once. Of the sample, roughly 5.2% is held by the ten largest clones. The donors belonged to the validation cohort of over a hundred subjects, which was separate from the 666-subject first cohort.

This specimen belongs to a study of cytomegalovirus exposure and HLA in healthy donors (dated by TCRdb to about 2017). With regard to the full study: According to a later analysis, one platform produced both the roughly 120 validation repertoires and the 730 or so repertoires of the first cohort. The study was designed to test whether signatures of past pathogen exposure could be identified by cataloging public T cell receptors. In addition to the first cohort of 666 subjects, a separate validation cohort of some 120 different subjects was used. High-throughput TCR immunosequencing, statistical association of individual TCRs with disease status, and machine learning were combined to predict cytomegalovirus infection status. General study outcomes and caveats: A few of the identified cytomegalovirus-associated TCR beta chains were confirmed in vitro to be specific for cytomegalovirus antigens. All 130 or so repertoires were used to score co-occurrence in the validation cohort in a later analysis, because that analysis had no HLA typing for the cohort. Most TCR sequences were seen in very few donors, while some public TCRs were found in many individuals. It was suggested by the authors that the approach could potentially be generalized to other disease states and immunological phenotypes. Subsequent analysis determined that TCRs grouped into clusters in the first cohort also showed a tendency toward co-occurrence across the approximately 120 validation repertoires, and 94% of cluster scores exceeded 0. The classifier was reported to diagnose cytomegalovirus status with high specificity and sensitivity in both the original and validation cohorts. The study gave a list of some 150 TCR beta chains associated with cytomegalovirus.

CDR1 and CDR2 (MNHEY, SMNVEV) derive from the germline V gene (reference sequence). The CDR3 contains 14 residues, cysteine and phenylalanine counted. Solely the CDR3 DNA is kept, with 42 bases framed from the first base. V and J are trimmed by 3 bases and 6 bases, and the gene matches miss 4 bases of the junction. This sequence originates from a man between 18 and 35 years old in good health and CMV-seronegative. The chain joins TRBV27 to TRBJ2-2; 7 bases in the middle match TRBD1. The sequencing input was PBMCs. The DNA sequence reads TGTGCCAGCAGTTTCCATCAGGGGGCCGGGGAGCTGTTTTTT. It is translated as CASSFHQGAGELFF.